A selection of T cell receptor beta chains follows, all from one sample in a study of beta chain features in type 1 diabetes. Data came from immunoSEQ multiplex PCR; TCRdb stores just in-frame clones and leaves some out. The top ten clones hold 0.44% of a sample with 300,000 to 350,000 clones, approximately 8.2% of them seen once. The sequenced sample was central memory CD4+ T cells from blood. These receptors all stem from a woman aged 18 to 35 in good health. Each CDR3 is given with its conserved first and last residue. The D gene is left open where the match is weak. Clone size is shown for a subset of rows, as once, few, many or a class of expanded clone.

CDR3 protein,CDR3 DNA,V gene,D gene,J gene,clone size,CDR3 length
CASSEPTGRKYEQYF,TGTGCCAGCAGTGAACCTACAGGGAGGAAGTACGAGCAGTACTTC,TRBV6-1,.,TRBJ2-7,.,15
CASTSGKRETQYF,TGCGCCAGCACTAGCGGGAAAAGAGAGACCCAGTACTTC,TRBV10-2,TRBD2,TRBJ2-5,.,13
CASSLAPRGLISGANVLTF,TGTGCCAGCAGCTTAGCGCCCAGGGGGCTGATCTCTGGGGCCAACGTCCTGACTTTC,TRBV7-2,TRBD1,TRBJ2-6,few,19
CASSFDPGTGGVKHGYTF,TGCGCCAGCAGCTTCGACCCCGGGACAGGGGGCGTAAAGCATGGCTACACCTTC,TRBV5-1,TRBD1,TRBJ1-2,few,18
CATSTAGTSSEQFF,TGTGCCACCAGCACCGCCGGGACTAGTAGCGAGCAGTTCTTC,TRBV15,TRBD2,TRBJ2-1,.,14
CAISVLGTGANTGELFF,TGTGCCATCAGTGTTCTAGGGACAGGGGCGAACACCGGGGAGCTGTTTTTT,TRBV10-3,TRBD1,TRBJ2-2,few,17
CSVTGSPSPYGYTF,TGCAGCGTTACCGGGTCCCCAAGCCCCTATGGCTACACCTTC,TRBV29-1,.,TRBJ1-2,.,14
CASSPFPGANVLTF,TGTGCCAGCAGCCCCTTTCCTGGGGCCAACGTCCTGACTTTC,TRBV7-3,.,TRBJ2-6,few,14
CASSLQGLGNEQFF,TGTGCCAGCTCACTACAGGGGTTGGGGAATGAGCAGTTCTTC,TRBV18,TRBD1,TRBJ2-1,few,14
CASRGDPNTEAFF,TGTGCCAGCAGGGGGGATCCGAACACTGAAGCTTTCTTT,TRBV2,.,TRBJ1-1,few,13
CAISEGDGLYGYTF,TGTGCCATCAGTGAGGGGGACGGACTTTATGGCTACACCTTC,TRBV10-3,.,TRBJ1-2,.,14
CASSLQGYEQYF,TGTGCCAGTAGCCTACAGGGGTACGAGCAGTACTTC,TRBV19,TRBD1,TRBJ2-7,.,12
CASSAPDREWYF,TGTGCCAGCAGCGCGCCTGACAGGGAATGGTACTTC,TRBV7-2,TRBD1,TRBJ2-7,many,12
CASSLARQGLGATEAFF,TGTGCCAGCAGCTTAGCCCGACAGGGTCTCGGGGCCACTGAAGCTTTCTTT,TRBV7-2,TRBD1,TRBJ1-1,few,17
CASSAAGHNQPQHF,TGTGCCAGCAGCGCAGCCGGGCACAATCAGCCCCAGCATTTT,TRBV5-6,.,TRBJ1-5,.,14
CASSLAGIYEKLFF,TGTGCCAGCAGCTTGGCAGGGATCTATGAAAAACTGTTTTTT,TRBV7-9,.,TRBJ1-4,.,14
CAISERDKNTEAFF,TGTGCCATCAGTGAACGGGACAAGAACACTGAAGCTTTCTTT,TRBV10-3,.,TRBJ1-1,few,14
CASSLSGGTTGELFF,TGTGCCAGCAGTTTGTCCGGGGGGACCACCGGGGAGCTGTTTTTT,TRBV28,TRBD2,TRBJ2-2,few,15
CASSTRLPTGTDTQYF,TGTGCCAGCAGCACAAGACTCCCTACGGGCACAGATACGCAGTATTTT,TRBV9,.,TRBJ2-3,few,16
CASSQKGLALNEQFF,TGTGCCAGTAGTCAGAAGGGACTAGCCTTGAATGAGCAGTTCTTC,TRBV19,TRBD2,TRBJ2-1,.,15
CASRVTGEETQYF,TGCGCCAGCAGGGTAACAGGGGAAGAGACCCAGTACTTC,TRBV5-1,TRBD1,TRBJ2-5,few,13
CASSRGVTDTQYF,TGTGCCAGCAGCCGAGGGGTAACAGATACGCAGTATTTT,TRBV11-2,.,TRBJ2-3,.,13
CASSLALLGTDTQYF,TGTGCCAGCAGCTTAGCGCTACTGGGCACAGATACGCAGTATTTT,TRBV5-4,.,TRBJ2-3,.,15
CASSPYLHQDYEQYF,TGTGCCAGCAGCCCGTACTTACATCAGGATTACGAGCAGTACTTC,TRBV11-2,.,TRBJ2-7,.,15
CASSLALPGDTQYF,TGTGCCAGCAGCTTAGCGCTCCCGGGGGATACGCAGTATTTT,TRBV7-9,.,TRBJ2-3,.,14
CASSESFSGYNEQFF,TGCGCCAGCAGTGAGTCTTTTTCAGGGTACAATGAGCAGTTCTTC,TRBV10-1,.,TRBJ2-1,.,15
CASSQDRGDYGYTF,TGTGCCAGCAGCCAAGACAGGGGGGACTATGGCTACACCTTC,TRBV4-2,TRBD1,TRBJ1-2,.,14
CSVGTFGTATEAFF,TGCAGCGTCGGAACATTCGGGACAGCCACTGAAGCTTTCTTT,TRBV29-1,TRBD1,TRBJ1-1,few,14
CASSKEEGPTKQFF,TGCGCCAGCAGCAAAGAGGAGGGCCCCACCAAGCAGTTCTTC,TRBV4-1,.,TRBJ2-1,.,14
CSVDPSSGGTDTQYF,TGCAGCGTTGACCCGTCTAGCGGGGGCACAGATACGCAGTATTTT,TRBV29-1,TRBD2,TRBJ2-3,.,15
CASSPLAGGSADTQYF,TGTGCCAGCAGCCCACTAGCGGGAGGGTCGGCAGATACGCAGTATTTT,TRBV4-2,TRBD2,TRBJ2-3,many,16
CASTTDPNEKLFF,TGTGCCAGCACCACGGACCCGAATGAAAAACTGTTTTTT,TRBV6-6,.,TRBJ1-4,many,13
CASRSAGGPTNEQFF,TGTGCCAGCAGATCAGCGGGAGGCCCCACCAATGAGCAGTTCTTC,TRBV5-4,TRBD2,TRBJ2-1,.,15
CASSLGTGDTGELFF,TGTGCCAGCAGTCTTGGGACAGGGGACACCGGGGAGCTGTTTTTT,TRBV27,TRBD1,TRBJ2-2,.,15
CASSHGGPYNEQFF,TGTGCCAGCAGCCATGGTGGGCCCTACAATGAGCAGTTCTTC,TRBV14,.,TRBJ2-1,few,14
CASSIGLAGGQETQYF,TGTGCCAGCAGCATTGGACTAGCGGGAGGTCAAGAGACCCAGTACTTC,TRBV7-2,TRBD2,TRBJ2-5,many,16
CASSQDLAYNEQFF,TGCGCCAGCAGCCAAGATCTAGCCTACAATGAGCAGTTCTTC,TRBV4-3,.,TRBJ2-1,.,14
CASSPTGYEQYF,TGTGCCAGCAGTCCCACGGGTTACGAGCAGTACTTC,TRBV27,.,TRBJ2-7,few,12
CASRFVQGPTDTQYF,TGTGCCAGCAGGTTTGTCCAGGGACCAACAGATACGCAGTATTTT,TRBV2,.,TRBJ2-3,many,15
CASSQDLAGGRETQYF,TGTGCCAGCAGCCAAGACCTAGCGGGAGGGCGAGAGACCCAGTACTTC,TRBV4-2,TRBD2,TRBJ2-5,few,16